This TCR beta chain was identified during a study of blood T cell repertoires in COVID-19. Here immunoSEQ multiplex PCR was the method, and the copy in TCRdb shows in-frame clones only, minus some. The sample has roughly 76,000 clones; about 89% are singletons. This clone was seen more than once but under ten times. Germline-derived CDR1 and CDR2 are SGHNT and YYREEE (reference sequence). The V end lost 4 bases, the J end lost 2 bases, and 13 bases lay between the germline ends. This CDR3 has 14 amino acids. Material for sequencing was peripheral blood. This sequence originates from a man between 65 and 85 years old with active or convalescent COVID-19. The rearrangement uses TRBV5-4 and TRBJ2-7; TRBD2 might be the D (6 bases). The CDR3 nucleotides are TGTGCCAGCAGCAGGCGGGACGGGCCCTACGAGCAGTACTTC. This encodes CASSRRDGPYEQYF.